This entry is about one T cell receptor beta chain. Using immunoSEQ multiplex PCR, the repertoire was profiled, and TCRdb retains in-frame clones only, with some absent. The sample records roughly 40,000 clones, approximately 83% being singletons. This sample is drawn from a study of blood T cell repertoires in COVID-19. Overall study: T cells, B-cell-depleted T cells, or PBMCs provided the cDNA or gDNA that served as material.

This CDR3 spans 15 amino acids. Per the germline V gene, CDR1 is MNHNY and CDR2 is SVGAGI (reference sequence). Trimming stripped 5 bases from V and 3 bases from J, with 16 bases between. This clonotype was obtained from a man aged 35 to 55 with active COVID-19. This chain joins TRBV6-6 and TRBJ2-5; D remains ambiguous. The sample comprised peripheral blood. CDR3 loop: CASSTGPRLKETQYF. CDR3 nucleotides: TGTGCCAGCAGTACTGGTCCGCGACTTAAAGAGACCCAGTACTTC.